These 16 T cell receptor beta chains came from one sample sequenced in a study of T cell responses to AZD1222 COVID-19 vaccine. Profiled with immunoSEQ multiplex PCR; TCRdb holds only in-frame clones, not every one. The table records about 74,000 clones, around 93% of them present only once. Sample: peripheral blood, taken 28 days after the second AZD1222 dose. These receptors were taken from an adult who received the AZD1222 COVID-19 vaccine.

The rearrangement links TRBV28 to TRBJ1-5, with unresolved D. This CDR3 is 15 amino acids long. V was clipped by 7 bases and J by 10 bases, with 23 bases between them. Looked up from germline, CDR1 is MDHEN and CDR2 is SYDVKM. CDR3 region: CASNRAIHRLGPQHF. The DNA of the CDR3 is TGTGCCAGCAATAGGGCAATCCATCGCCTCGGTCCCCAGCATTTT.

The chain combines TRBV4-1 with TRBJ2-2; TRBD1 aligns across 8 bases. Trimming at V came to 7 bases and at J to 6 bases, leaving 7 bases not matched to a gene. The CDR3 contains 14 residues. Per germline, CDR1 MGHRA and CDR2 YSYEKL. The CDR3 nucleotides read TGCGCCAGCAACCCCAGGGGGCTCGCCGGGGAGCTGTTTTTT. This codes for CASNPRGLAGELFF.

The chain is built from TRBV7-3 and TRBJ2-5, with D perhaps TRBD1 or TRBD2 (6 bases each). CDR1 SGHTA and CDR2 FQGTGA come from the germline V gene. The CDR3 runs to 16 residues. V lost 3 bases, J lost 2 bases, and 16 bases lay in between. The CDR3 DNA reads as TGTGCCAGCAGCTTGACCCCGGGGGCTAAACAAGAGACCCAGTACTTC. It codes for CASSLTPGAKQETQYF.

The V and J genes are TRBV5-1 and TRBJ1-6; unclear D gene. This CDR3 contains 15 residues. The V and J ends lost 2 bases and 8 bases respectively, with 14 bases between them. The germline V gene has CDR1 SGHRS and CDR2 YFSETQ. CDR3 DNA sequence: TGCGCCAGCAGCTTAAGGAGGGCAAACGATTCACCCCTCCACTTT. Translation gives CASSLRRANDSPLHF.

This clone appeared a single time. J is TRBJ2-2 and V is TRBV3-1 (or the pseudogene TRBV3-2); D may be TRBD1 (6 bases). Germline loops: CDR1 LGHDT, CDR2 YNNKEL (reference sequence). This CDR3 contains 14 residues. Deletions cut 7 bases from V and 2 bases from J, with 11 bases between. CDR3 amino acids: CASIQTGNTGELFF. The CDR3 nucleotides read TGTGCCAGCATCCAGACAGGAAACACCGGGGAGCTGTTTTTT.

In its sample, this clone was seen once. CDR3 amino acids: CASSQGRNRGRRYGYTF. CDR3 DNA: TGTGCCAGCAGCCAAGGTCGGAACAGGGGGCGTCGATATGGCTACACCTTC. The chain joins TRBV3-1 (or the pseudogene TRBV3-2) to TRBJ1-2, with 9 bases aligning to TRBD1. The CDR3 loop spans 17 amino acids. V lost 1 base to trimming and J lost 5 bases; unmatched junction nucleotides: 11. Germline V gives CDR1 LGHDT, CDR2 YNNKEL (reference sequence).

This clone was observed a few times. The chain employs TRBV29-1 and TRBJ1-5; D is perhaps TRBD1 (5 bases). The V gene lost 7 bases and the J gene lost 4 bases, with 11 bases spanning the gap. Germline CDR1 SQVTM, CDR2 ANQGSEA. The CDR3 runs 12 residues. The DNA for the CDR3 is TGCAGCGCCCGGGACTCAAATCAGCCCCAGCATTTT. It encodes CSARDSNQPQHF.

V and J are TRBV11-2 and TRBJ1-3; possibly TRBD1 for D (5 bases). The CDR3 has 11 residues. The V end lost 8 bases, the J end lost 4 bases, and 6 bases lay between the germline ends. Germline V CDR1 and CDR2: SGHAT, FQNNGV. The CDR3 DNA is TGTGCCAGCTGGGGCGGAAACACCATATATTTT. Translating it yields CASWGGNTIYF.

J is TRBJ2-3 and V is TRBV7-3; possibly TRBD2 for D (5 bases). Germline CDR1 and CDR2: SGHTA and FQGTGA. V lost 2 bases, J lost 5 bases, and 8 bases lay in between. This CDR3 contains 13 residues. Written as DNA, the CDR3 is TGTGCCAGCAGCTTAGGAGGCCGAGATACGCAGTATTTT. Its translation is CASSLGGRDTQYF.

The genes are TRBV9 and TRBJ1-6, with 8 bases aligning to TRBD1. CDR1 and CDR2 from the germline V gene are SGDLS and YYNGEE. The J segment lost 9 bases and the V segment lost 0 bases, leaving 5 bases of the junction unmatched. The CDR3 covers 15 residues. As DNA, the CDR3 is TGTGCCAGCAGCGTAGCCGGACAGGGAGGTTCACCCCTCCACTTT. Its translation is CASSVAGQGGSPLHF.

The chain employs TRBV30 and TRBJ2-1, with unresolved D. The CDR3 extends over 15 amino acids. In germline, CDR1 is GTSNPN, CDR2 SVGIG (reference sequence). V dropped 0 bases and J dropped 5 bases, with 14 bases sitting between them. As DNA, the CDR3 is TGTGCCTGGAGTGTATTTCTTTCCCAGGACAATGAGCAGTTCTTC. Amino acid sequence: CAWSVFLSQDNEQFF. Full variable domain (outside the CDR3, taken from reference TRBV30 and TRBJ2-1): SQTIHQWPATLVQPVGSPLSLECTVEGTSNPNLYWYRQAAGRGLQLLFYSVGIGQISSEVPQNLSASRPQDRQFILSSKKLLLSDSGFYLCAWSVFLSQDNEQFFGPGTRLTVL.

Here the CDR3 reads CASSLDQAGKQYF. In nucleotides, the CDR3 is TGTGCCAGCAGCTTAGATCAGGCGGGGAAGCAGTACTTC. The chain couples TRBV11-2 to TRBJ2-7; D perhaps matches TRBD2 (6 bases). The V end lost 0 bases, the J end lost 8 bases, and 11 bases lay between the germline ends. The length of the CDR3 is 13 residues. Germline loops: CDR1 SGHAT, CDR2 FQNNGV.

This rearrangement joins TRBV19 to TRBJ2-7; 7 bases fit TRBD2. V trimming: 5 bases; J trimming: 3 bases; junction bases outside the gene matches: 7. The CDR3 has 14 residues. Germline CDR1 reads LNHDA; CDR2 reads SQIVND (reference sequence). This CDR3 is CASSRRERGYEQYF. The CDR3 DNA reads as TGTGCCAGTAGTCGCCGGGAGCGGGGCTACGAGCAGTACTTC.

The chain links TRBV6-6 to TRBJ1-4; 7 bases align to TRBD1. V gave up 6 bases and J gave up 5 bases; unmatched junction bases: 6. The CDR3 is 14 amino acids. Germline CDR1 reads MNHNY; CDR2 reads SVGAGI (reference sequence). The DNA of the CDR3 is TGTGCCAGCAGCCAGACAGGGCCCAATGAAAAACTGTTTTTT. Its protein product is CASSQTGPNEKLFF.

The chain recombines TRBV7-2 with TRBJ2-3; 8 nucleotides align to TRBD2. The V gene's germline CDR1 is SGHTA and CDR2 FQGNSA. The V and J ends lost 4 bases and 5 bases, in that order; junction bases with no gene match: 8. The CDR3 covers 15 residues. CDR3: CASSSTGTREDTQYF. CDR3 in DNA: TGTGCCAGCAGCTCCACCGGGACTAGAGAAGATACGCAGTATTTT.

This rearrangement joins TRBV5-1 to TRBJ2-1, with 9 bases fitting TRBD1. CDR3 length: 14 amino acids. Germline V gives CDR1 SGHRS, CDR2 YFSETQ. V lost 4 bases, J lost 6 bases, and 5 bases stayed unmatched. The CDR3 is CASSPGTGFNEQFF. As DNA, the CDR3 is TGCGCCAGCAGCCCCGGGACAGGGTTCAATGAGCAGTTCTTC.